Listed below are T cell receptor beta chains from one sample, sequenced in a study of T cells in Graves' hyperthyroidism and ophthalmopathy. TCRdb independently ran MiXCR on the multiplex PCR reads; one entry per CDR3 protein. The data contain 660,000 or so distinct CDR3 sequences, 20% to 25% of them singletons. The sample was blood. The receptor source for this set is a man aged 30 to 45 with Graves' ophthalmopathy. Each CDR3 is given with its conserved first and last residue. The D gene is left open where the match is weak. Clone size is given for some rows only: seen once, a few or many times, or a class if the clone is expanded.

V gene: TRBV20-1
J gene: TRBJ2-7
clone size: few
D gene: -
CDR3 protein: CSARRQYEQYF
CDR3 DNA: TGCAGTGCTAGGAGGCAATACGAGCAGTACTTC

V gene: TRBV9
J gene: TRBJ2-2
clone size: -
D gene: -
CDR3 protein: CASSPSGVLTGELFF
CDR3 DNA: TGTGCCAGCAGCCCGAGTGGGGTTTTGACCGGGGAGCTGTTTTTT

V gene: TRBV11-2
J gene: TRBJ2-7
clone size: few
D gene: -
CDR3 protein: CASSLIGGSASYEQYF
CDR3 DNA: TGTGCCAGCAGCTTGATAGGGGGGTCTGCCTCCTACGAGCAGTACTTC

V gene: TRBV6-1
J gene: TRBJ1-3
clone size: -
D gene: TRBD1
CDR3 protein: CASSDRGTVTGNTIYF
CDR3 DNA: TGTGCCAGCAGTGACCGAGGGACAGTCACTGGAAACACCATATATTTT

V gene: TRBV11-2
J gene: TRBJ2-7
clone size: many
D gene: TRBD2
CDR3 protein: CASSPLRVERGRYEQYF
CDR3 DNA: TGTGCCAGCAGCCCCCTCCGGGTGGAGCGGGGACGCTACGAGCAGTACTTC

V gene: TRBV7-8
J gene: TRBJ2-2
clone size: few
D gene: -
CDR3 protein: CASSLGVGRNTGELFF
CDR3 DNA: TGTGCCAGCAGCTTAGGCGTGGGACGCAACACCGGGGAGCTGTTTTTT

V gene: TRBV2
J gene: TRBJ2-1
clone size: many
D gene: -
CDR3 protein: CASSDRSSYNEQFF
CDR3 DNA: TGTGCCAGCAGTGACAGAAGCTCCTACAATGAGCAGTTCTTC

V gene: TRBV9
J gene: TRBJ2-4
clone size: -
D gene: TRBD1
CDR3 protein: CASSPGQGLAKNIQYF
CDR3 DNA: TGTGCCAGCAGCCCGGGACAGGGCCTAGCCAAAAACATTCAGTACTTC

V gene: TRBV28
J gene: TRBJ1-5
clone size: few
D gene: TRBD1
CDR3 protein: CASTSGGGNQPQHF
CDR3 DNA: TGTGCCAGCACGTCAGGGGGGGGCAATCAGCCCCAGCATTTT

V gene: TRBV12-3/TRBV12-4
J gene: TRBJ2-3
clone size: -
D gene: -
CDR3 protein: CASKQGSTDTQYF
CDR3 DNA: TGTGCCAGCAAACAGGGAAGCACAGATACGCAGTATTTT

V gene: TRBV2
J gene: TRBJ1-2
clone size: -
D gene: TRBD1
CDR3 protein: CAIDREVYGYTF
CDR3 DNA: TGTGCCATAGACAGGGAGGTCTATGGCTACACCTTC

V gene: TRBV6-2/TRBV6-3
J gene: TRBJ1-1
clone size: -
D gene: TRBD1
CDR3 protein: CASSYPLTGWDTEAFF
CDR3 DNA: TGTGCCAGCAGTTACCCCCTGACAGGGTGGGACACTGAAGCTTTCTTT

V gene: TRBV20-1
J gene: TRBJ2-2
clone size: -
D gene: -
CDR3 protein: CSAEVGQTGELFF
CDR3 DNA: TGCAGTGCTGAGGTTGGGCAAACCGGGGAGCTGTTTTTT

V gene: TRBV12-3/TRBV12-4
J gene: TRBJ2-1
clone size: -
D gene: -
CDR3 protein: CASSPTGPYNEQFF
CDR3 DNA: TGTGCCAGCAGTCCTACTGGCCCCTACAATGAGCAGTTCTTC

V gene: TRBV20-1
J gene: TRBJ1-1
clone size: -
D gene: -
CDR3 protein: CSARIQTMNTEAFF
CDR3 DNA: TGCAGTGCCCGGATCCAGACCATGAACACTGAAGCTTTCTTT

V gene: TRBV6-1
J gene: TRBJ2-1
clone size: many
D gene: -
CDR3 protein: CASSVGTLNEQFF
CDR3 DNA: TGTGCCAGCAGTGTCGGGACTCTAAATGAGCAGTTCTTC

V gene: TRBV2
J gene: TRBJ2-1
clone size: few
D gene: TRBD2
CDR3 protein: CASTLSGIVQFF
CDR3 DNA: TGTGCCAGCACCCTTAGCGGGATCGTGCAGTTCTTC

V gene: TRBV27
J gene: TRBJ1-1
clone size: -
D gene: -
CDR3 protein: CASSQSKSQEAFF
CDR3 DNA: TGTGCCAGCAGCCAATCTAAATCTCAAGAAGCTTTCTTT

V gene: TRBV5-1
J gene: TRBJ1-4
clone size: many
D gene: -
CDR3 protein: CASSGTGSTNEKLFF
CDR3 DNA: TGCGCCAGCAGCGGAACAGGATCAACTAATGAAAAACTGTTTTTT

V gene: TRBV6-2/TRBV6-3
J gene: TRBJ2-7
clone size: -
D gene: -
CDR3 protein: CASSYSWDEQYF
CDR3 DNA: TGTGCCAGCAGTTACTCGTGGGACGAGCAGTACTTC

V gene: TRBV10-2
J gene: TRBJ2-7
clone size: -
D gene: -
CDR3 protein: CASSEGIYASYEQYF
CDR3 DNA: TGCGCCAGCAGCGAGGGGATCTACGCTTCCTACGAGCAGTACTTC

V gene: TRBV6-2/TRBV6-3
J gene: TRBJ2-7
clone size: many
D gene: -
CDR3 protein: CAILAESSYEQYF
CDR3 DNA: TGTGCCATTTTGGCGGAGAGCTCCTACGAGCAGTACTTC

V gene: TRBV24-1
J gene: TRBJ2-3
clone size: many
D gene: TRBD1
CDR3 protein: CATSQPKVPFDRETDTQYF
CDR3 DNA: TGTGCCACCAGTCAACCCAAGGTACCGTTTGACAGGGAGACAGATACGCAGTATTTT

V gene: TRBV6-6
J gene: TRBJ1-1
clone size: few
D gene: TRBD1
CDR3 protein: CASSYSKGAVNLNTEAFF
CDR3 DNA: TGTGCCAGCAGTTACTCGAAGGGGGCGGTAAACTTGAACACTGAAGCTTTCTTT

V gene: TRBV7-9
J gene: TRBJ2-6
clone size: few
D gene: -
CDR3 protein: CASSFTDSGANVLTF
CDR3 DNA: TGTGCCAGCAGCTTCACAGACTCTGGGGCCAACGTCCTGACTTTC

V gene: TRBV13
J gene: TRBJ2-5
clone size: few
D gene: TRBD2
CDR3 protein: CASSFAGTSEQETQYF
CDR3 DNA: TGTGCCAGCAGTTTTGCCGGGACTAGTGAACAAGAGACCCAGTACTTC

V gene: TRBV7-6
J gene: TRBJ2-7
clone size: few
D gene: -
CDR3 protein: CASSSTQVEQYF
CDR3 DNA: TGTGCCAGCAGCTCGACTCAGGTCGAGCAGTACTTC

V gene: TRBV20-1
J gene: TRBJ2-7
clone size: many
D gene: -
CDR3 protein: CSATPGRSSYEQYF
CDR3 DNA: TGCAGTGCTACCCCGGGACGGAGCTCCTACGAGCAGTACTTC

V gene: TRBV19
J gene: TRBJ1-1
clone size: few
D gene: -
CDR3 protein: CASSSRPFNTEAFF
CDR3 DNA: TGTGCCAGTAGTTCCAGACCGTTCAACACTGAAGCTTTCTTT

V gene: TRBV12-5
J gene: TRBJ1-2
clone size: few
D gene: -
CDR3 protein: CASGLVINWTARTPLGGYTF
CDR3 DNA: TGTGCTAGTGGTTTGGTAATTAATTGGACAGCTCGCACTCCTTTAGGGGGCTACACCTTC

V gene: TRBV14
J gene: TRBJ2-2
clone size: few
D gene: TRBD2
CDR3 protein: CASSQVTSGSPDKTGELFF
CDR3 DNA: TGTGCCAGCAGCCAAGTGACTAGCGGGAGCCCTGATAAGACCGGGGAGCTGTTTTTT

V gene: TRBV11-1
J gene: TRBJ2-2
clone size: -
D gene: TRBD1
CDR3 protein: CASSLRTGRNTGELFF
CDR3 DNA: TGTGCCAGCAGCTTACGGACAGGGAGGAACACCGGGGAGCTGTTTTTT

V gene: TRBV5-6
J gene: TRBJ2-7
clone size: -
D gene: -
CDR3 protein: CASSMRVTTYEQYF
CDR3 DNA: TGTGCCAGCAGTATGCGGGTTACTACCTACGAGCAGTACTTC

V gene: TRBV4-3
J gene: TRBJ2-1
clone size: -
D gene: TRBD2
CDR3 protein: CASSHLAVSSYNEQFF
CDR3 DNA: TGCGCCAGCAGCCACCTAGCGGTTAGCTCCTACAATGAGCAGTTCTTC

V gene: TRBV24-1
J gene: TRBJ1-3
clone size: -
D gene: -
CDR3 protein: CATSDFRSGNTIYF
CDR3 DNA: TGTGCCACCAGTGATTTTCGTTCTGGAAACACCATATATTTT

V gene: TRBV29-1
J gene: TRBJ1-1
clone size: -
D gene: -
CDR3 protein: CSVGPLDTEAFF
CDR3 DNA: TGCAGCGTTGGCCCCCTGGACACTGAAGCTTTCTTT

V gene: TRBV11-2
J gene: TRBJ1-3
clone size: many
D gene: -
CDR3 protein: CASSLTTGGRNTIYF
CDR3 DNA: TGTGCCAGCAGCTTGACAACGGGGGGAAGAAACACCATATATTTT

V gene: TRBV27
J gene: TRBJ2-1
clone size: -
D gene: TRBD2
CDR3 protein: CASSIRDYLYNEQFF
CDR3 DNA: TGTGCCAGCAGTATCCGGGACTACCTTTACAATGAGCAGTTCTTC

V gene: TRBV28
J gene: TRBJ2-5
clone size: few
D gene: TRBD2
CDR3 protein: CASSAGTSGRPNQETQYF
CDR3 DNA: TGTGCCAGCAGCGCCGGGACTAGCGGGAGGCCAAACCAAGAGACCCAGTACTTC

V gene: TRBV5-1
J gene: TRBJ2-4
clone size: many
D gene: TRBD1
CDR3 protein: CASSPRQGLAKNIQYF
CDR3 DNA: TGTGCCAGCAGTCCTCGACAGGGATTAGCCAAAAACATTCAGTACTTC

V gene: TRBV29-1
J gene: TRBJ1-2
clone size: -
D gene: -
CDR3 protein: CSVEGGSANYGYTF
CDR3 DNA: TGCAGCGTTGAAGGCGGCAGCGCTAACTATGGCTACACCTTC

V gene: TRBV29-1
J gene: TRBJ2-2
clone size: -
D gene: TRBD1
CDR3 protein: CSVGTVLTGELFF
CDR3 DNA: TGCAGCGTCGGGACAGTTCTCACCGGGGAGCTGTTTTTT

V gene: TRBV28
J gene: TRBJ1-4
clone size: -
D gene: TRBD1
CDR3 protein: CASSFIQGGNEKLFF
CDR3 DNA: TGTGCCAGCAGTTTTATACAGGGGGGAAATGAAAAACTGTTTTTT

V gene: TRBV6-2/TRBV6-3
J gene: TRBJ2-7
clone size: few
D gene: -
CDR3 protein: CASSDSGTDYEQYF
CDR3 DNA: TGTGCCAGCAGTGACAGTGGAACCGACTACGAGCAGTACTTC

V gene: TRBV20-1
J gene: TRBJ2-7
clone size: -
D gene: TRBD2
CDR3 protein: CSVWQAGGSYEQYF
CDR3 DNA: TGCAGTGTTTGGCAAGCGGGGGGATCCTACGAGCAGTACTTC

V gene: TRBV5-1
J gene: TRBJ1-1
clone size: -
D gene: -
CDR3 protein: CASSRALGNTEAFF
CDR3 DNA: TGCGCCAGCAGCCGGGCCCTTGGGAACACTGAAGCTTTCTTT

V gene: TRBV7-8
J gene: TRBJ1-6
clone size: few
D gene: -
CDR3 protein: CASSLSPGGWDIGSPLHF
CDR3 DNA: TGTGCCAGCAGCCTATCACCGGGAGGATGGGATATAGGTTCACCCCTCCACTTT

V gene: TRBV7-9
J gene: TRBJ2-7
clone size: few
D gene: TRBD1
CDR3 protein: CASSFSGTGVEQYF
CDR3 DNA: TGTGCCAGCAGCTTTTCCGGGACAGGGGTCGAGCAGTACTTC

V gene: TRBV24-1
J gene: TRBJ2-3
clone size: few
D gene: -
CDR3 protein: CATSDSRRDTQYF
CDR3 DNA: TGTGCCACCAGTGATTCCAGGCGGGATACGCAGTATTTT

V gene: TRBV4-1
J gene: TRBJ1-1
clone size: few
D gene: TRBD1
CDR3 protein: CASSQVIRDRLNTEAFF
CDR3 DNA: TGCGCCAGCAGCCAAGTTATCCGGGACAGGTTGAACACTGAAGCTTTCTTT

V gene: TRBV6-2/TRBV6-3
J gene: TRBJ2-1
clone size: many
D gene: -
CDR3 protein: CASSYSIAGFGNEQFF
CDR3 DNA: TGTGCCAGCAGTTACTCGATTGCGGGGTTCGGGAATGAGCAGTTCTTC

V gene: TRBV6-2/TRBV6-3
J gene: TRBJ1-5
clone size: -
D gene: TRBD1
CDR3 protein: CASSSRDRGGDQPQHF
CDR3 DNA: TGTGCCAGCAGTTCCCGAGACAGGGGAGGGGATCAGCCCCAGCATTTT